This entry is about one TCR beta chain. Its specificity is not known. The protocol was immunoSEQ multiplex PCR, while the TCRdb copy is restricted to in-frame clones and leaves out a portion. The sample has 30,000 or so clones; approximately 89% are singletons. Noted time point: newly diagnosed, previously untreated cHL patient sample. The authors used newly diagnosed, untreated classical Hodgkin lymphoma PBMCs as comparison. This record belongs to a study of PD-1 blockade in classical Hodgkin lymphoma. The germline V gene has CDR1 MDHEN and CDR2 SYDVKM. Germline trimming cut 7 bases from V and 16 bases from J; bases unmatched to any gene: 16. CDR3 size: 14 residues. The study's findings and limits: Compared with healthy donors, newly diagnosed patients reportedly showed lower baseline TCR diversity.

The TCR comes from a human donor with classical Hodgkin lymphoma. J is TRBJ2-1 and V is TRBV28, with TRBD2 matching over 10 bases. Sequenced: peripheral blood mononuclear cells (PBMCs). The CDR3 spells CASTQAGGAVKGFF. The DNA of the CDR3 is TGTGCCAGCACCCAAGCGGGGGGGGCGGTGAAGGGATTCTTC.